The T cell receptor (beta chain) described here comes from a study of blood T cell repertoires in COVID-19. Study context: The cDNA or gDNA used as material had been derived from T cells, B-cell-depleted T cells, or PBMCs.

V gave up 4 bases and J gave up 2 bases, with 14 bases separating them. The CDR3 is 16 amino acids. Looked up from germline, CDR1 is LGHNA and CDR2 is YNFKEQ. Sequencing used immunoSEQ multiplex PCR; TCRdb keeps in-frame clones, though not all of them. The data contain 150,000 or so clones, about 88% of them singletons. Sequencing was done on a sample of peripheral blood. The source of this sequence is a human donor in a cohort sampled during active COVID-19. The chain is built from TRBV4-2 and TRBJ1-4; D perhaps matches TRBD1 (5 bases). The CDR3 region has the DNA TGTGCCAGCAGCCGACCACGGGAGGGGACTAATGAAAAACTGTTTTTT. Protein: CASSRPREGTNEKLFF.